The following is a T cell receptor beta chain sequence with its context. Reverse transcribed after extraction, RNA yielded cDNA as the sequencing template. TCRdb's table, derived via immunoSEQ multiplex PCR, lists solely in-frame clones and lacks some. The data contain about 98,000 clones, roughly two fifths of them seen just once; the ten biggest clones take up 0.7% to 0.95%. This specimen comes from a study of CD8+ T cells in alopecia areata. The specimen sequenced was CD4+ T cells sorted from blood. The TCR sequence derives from a human donor with alopecia areata.

CDR3 nucleotide sequence: TGCGCCAGCAGCTTGGTCCAAGAGACCCAGTACTTC. The encoded protein is CASSLVQETQYF. This chain links TRBV5-1 with TRBJ2-5; the D is unclear. V shed 0 bases and J shed 1 base, with 1 base lying between them. This CDR3 has 12 residues. Germline CDR1 is SGHRS and CDR2 is YFSETQ.